This TCR beta chain was retrieved from a study of spatial heterogeneity in lung cancer. The wider study: A unique TCR and UMI combination showed up more than ten times in raw reads, on average. Study-level findings and limits: The study found that expanded intratumoral alpha and beta TCR counts tracked tumor mutation counts. Tumor T cell coverage was estimated at around 7.4% for alpha and roughly 14% for beta chains.

Individual TCR cDNA molecules each bore their own unique molecular identifier. TCRdb used MiXCR to reprocess the 5' RACE reads, holding one entry per CDR3 protein. This sample carries about 19,000 distinct CDR3 sequences, approximately 9.5% of them seen once, and the ten largest clones take 20% to 25%. The table lists this clonotype with many counts. Its antigen is not identified. This beta chain is off target for a library built for alpha chains, so its abundance means little. Time point specified: sample taken at primary tumor resection. Whole RNA came from tumor, nontumor lung or frozen PBMC and was sequenced without being sorted. Here the sequenced sample was lung tumor tissue, taken at surgery. This sequence was found in a female donor with early-stage non-small cell lung cancer.

The CDR3 region has the DNA TGTGCCAGCAGCTTGGGGGCTAGCCGCTACAATGAGCAGTTCTTC. Its protein product is CASSLGASRYNEQFF. This chain joins TRBV5-6 and TRBJ2-1; D is possibly TRBD2 (5 bases). The CDR3 totals 15 residues. CDR1 and CDR2 from the germline V gene are SGHDT and YYEEEE. Between the trimmed V and J ends, which lost 0 bases and 3 bases, there was a span of 10 bases.